This T cell receptor (beta chain) stems from a study of prognosis after radiotherapy for stage I lung cancer. Study as a whole: SBRT was given in 3 to 5 fractions at a biologically effective dose of at least 100 Gy as radiotherapy. Points from the study as a whole: There was no determination made of whether the expanded TCR clones were tumor-specific. Metastatic and non-metastatic patients reportedly diverged in TRBV and TRBJ gene usage. It was in patients who developed distant metastases that Shannon entropy after stereotactic body radiation therapy was lower.

Starting from genomic DNA, TCR beta CDR3 was amplified through two-round multiplex PCR. The use of primers specific to each TRBV and TRBJ gene characterized first-round PCR. TCRdb processed the multiplex PCR reads anew with MiXCR; each CDR3 protein has one entry. The data hold 8,500 or so distinct CDR3 sequences, with approximately 60% observed a single time. To note about this clonotype: Its cognate antigen is unknown.

The sequence came from a donor of 50 years or more with non-small cell lung cancer. The sequencing used PBMCs, collected before or after stereotactic body radiation therapy (not recorded which).

The CDR3, as DNA: TGTGCCAGCAGCCAGGGACTAGGTCCATACGAGCAGTACTTC. Amino acids: CASSQGLGPYEQYF. The chain couples TRBV5-4 to TRBJ2-7; TRBD2 matches 8 bases. Per germline, CDR1 SGHNT and CDR2 YYREEE (reference sequence). With V trimmed by 4 bases and J by 4 bases, 7 bases remained unmatched. The CDR3 is 14 amino acids.